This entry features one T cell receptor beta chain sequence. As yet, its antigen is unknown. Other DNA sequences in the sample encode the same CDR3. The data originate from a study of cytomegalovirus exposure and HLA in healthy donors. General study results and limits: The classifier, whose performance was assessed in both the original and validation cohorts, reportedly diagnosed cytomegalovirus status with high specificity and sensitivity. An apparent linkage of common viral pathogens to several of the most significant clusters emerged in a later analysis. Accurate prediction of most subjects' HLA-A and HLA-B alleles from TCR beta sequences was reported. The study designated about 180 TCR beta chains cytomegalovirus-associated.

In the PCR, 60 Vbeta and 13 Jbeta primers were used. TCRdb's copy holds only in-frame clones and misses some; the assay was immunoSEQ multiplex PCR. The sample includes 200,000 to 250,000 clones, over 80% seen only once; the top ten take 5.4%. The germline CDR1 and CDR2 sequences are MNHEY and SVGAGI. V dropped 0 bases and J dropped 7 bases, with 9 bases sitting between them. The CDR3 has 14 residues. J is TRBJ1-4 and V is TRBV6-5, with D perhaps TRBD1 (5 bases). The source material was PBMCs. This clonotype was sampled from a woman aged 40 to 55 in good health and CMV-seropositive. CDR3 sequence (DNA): TGTGCCAGCAGTTACTCCGGGGGAGGTGAAAAACTGTTTTTT. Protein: CASSYSGGGEKLFF.